Detailed here is one T cell receptor (beta chain). The data were taken from a study of cytomegalovirus exposure and HLA in healthy donors. For the study at large: The early release's HLA-typed donors yielded about 85 million unique TCRs.

Vbeta (60) and Jbeta (13) primers were used in the PCR. The data were produced by immunoSEQ multiplex PCR, yet TCRdb's version contains in-frame clones alone and is incomplete. The sample has 120,000 or so clones, less than 20% seen once; the top ten hold 1.9%. Sequenced sample: PBMCs. The sequence came from a woman aged 18-29 years in good health and CMV-seronegative.

The CDR3 reads CAWAHRGPRELFF. CDR3 DNA: TGTGCCTGGGCCCACAGGGGGCCCCGGGAGCTGTTTTTT. The chain is built from TRBV30 and TRBJ2-2; TRBD1 matches 9 bases. Trimming removed 5 bases from V and 9 bases from J; junction bases left unmatched: 7. The CDR3 runs to 13 residues. Germline assignment: CDR1 GTSNPN and CDR2 SVGIG (reference sequence).